The 10 T cell receptor beta chains below all came from one sample that was sequenced in a study of cytomegalovirus exposure and HLA in healthy donors. PCR primers comprised 60 Vbeta and 13 Jbeta primers. TCRdb keeps only in-frame clones here, not all; method: immunoSEQ multiplex PCR. The repertoire holds around 100,000 clones, with roughly 70% as singletons. Material for sequencing was PBMCs. Every receptor here comes from a woman between 45 and 65 years old in good health and CMV-seronegative.

The chain combines TRBV27 with TRBJ1-5; D ambiguous. Germline lookup yields CDR1 MNHEY and CDR2 SMNVEV (reference sequence). Trimming stripped 6 bases from V and 0 bases from J, with 6 bases between. This CDR3 region has 13 residues. The CDR3 DNA reads TGTGCCAGCAGGAGGGTTAGCAATCAGCCCCAGCATTTT. Its translation: CASRRVSNQPQHF.

The rearrangement links TRBV5-1 to TRBJ2-1, with TRBD1 matching 10 bases. The V and J ends lost 2 bases and 7 bases, in that order; junction bases with no gene match: 9. This CDR3 contains 16 residues. CDR1 is SGHRS, CDR2 YFSETQ, per germline. The CDR3 protein is CASSFSSTGGQNEQFF. CDR3 sequence (DNA): TGCGCCAGCAGCTTTTCCTCGACAGGGGGCCAGAATGAGCAGTTCTTC.

The chain links TRBV19 to TRBJ1-1; 9 bases match TRBD1. The CDR3 has 16 amino acids. Germline V gene sequence: CDR1 LNHDA, CDR2 SQIVND (reference sequence). The V segment lost 4 bases and the J segment 0 bases; nucleotides outside the gene matches: 6. The CDR3 reads CASSRTGAIMNTEAFF. The CDR3 bases are TGTGCCAGTAGTAGGACAGGGGCTATTATGAACACTGAAGCTTTCTTT.

The V and J genes are TRBV9 and TRBJ1-1; possible D gene TRBD1, 6 bases. The length of the CDR3 is 15 residues. V lost 4 bases and J 0 bases, leaving 13 bases between the germline ends. Germline V CDR1 and CDR2: SGDLS, YYNGEE. This chain's CDR3 is CASSFTGTMNTEAFF. The DNA for the CDR3 is TGTGCCAGCAGCTTCACAGGGACCATGAACACTGAAGCTTTCTTT.

This clone occurred a few times. In DNA, the CDR3 is TGTGCCAGCAGTGGATCCTCAGGGATAATCGGAGGCTACACCTTC. Translation: CASSGSSGIIGGYTF. The V gene is TRBV25-1, the J gene TRBJ1-2; possibly TRBD1 for D (5 bases). Germline V gene sequence: CDR1 MGHDK, CDR2 SYGVNS. The CDR3 totals 15 residues. Deletions cut 4 bases from V and 8 bases from J, with 20 bases between.

V and J are TRBV28 and TRBJ2-7, with D possibly matching TRBD2 (5 bases). V lost 2 bases to trimming and J lost 4 bases, with 9 bases between them. Per germline, CDR1 MDHEN and CDR2 SYDVKM. The CDR3 has 13 amino acids. CDR3 region: CASSLPGEYEQYF. The CDR3 nucleotides read TGTGCCAGCAGTTTACCCGGGGAGTACGAGCAGTACTTC.

This chain connects TRBV2 to TRBJ1-1; D remains ambiguous. Per germline, CDR1 SNHLY and CDR2 FYNNEI. CDR3 size: 15 residues. Deletions cut 3 bases from V and 0 bases from J, with 11 bases between. The CDR3 region is CASSDPGGMNTEAFF. The CDR3 coding sequence is TGTGCCAGCAGTGACCCCGGAGGGATGAACACTGAAGCTTTCTTT.

This clone was observed a few times. This chain uses TRBV5-1 with TRBJ2-7; the D gene is possibly TRBD1 (5 bases). The CDR3 is made up of 12 amino acids. The V and J ends lost 5 bases and 2 bases respectively, with 8 bases between them. CDR1 SGHRS and CDR2 YFSETQ come from the germline V gene. The CDR3 nucleotides are TGCGCCAGCAGAACAGGTACCTACGAGCAGTACTTC. This encodes CASRTGTYEQYF.

This clone was detected a few times. In DNA form, the CDR3 reads TGTGCCAGCAGCTATCGGGACAGGGGAATCGCTGAAGCTTTCTTT. Protein sequence: CASSYRDRGIAEAFF. This rearrangement joins TRBV7-2 to TRBJ1-1, with 10 bases fitting TRBD1. The length of the CDR3 is 15 residues. CDR1 and CDR2 (germline): SGHTA, FQGNSA. V dropped 4 bases and J dropped 6; count of bases not matched to a gene: 8.

The rearrangement links TRBV2 to TRBJ1-4; weak D call: TRBD1 (6 bases). The CDR3 sequence is 14 residues long. Germline CDR1 and CDR2: SNHLY and FYNNEI. The germline V and J ends were trimmed by 5 bases and 7 bases, with 14 bases remaining between them. The CDR3 is CASSLQGAGEKLFF. DNA for the CDR3: TGTGCCAGCAGTTTACAGGGCGCGGGTGAAAAACTGTTTTTT.